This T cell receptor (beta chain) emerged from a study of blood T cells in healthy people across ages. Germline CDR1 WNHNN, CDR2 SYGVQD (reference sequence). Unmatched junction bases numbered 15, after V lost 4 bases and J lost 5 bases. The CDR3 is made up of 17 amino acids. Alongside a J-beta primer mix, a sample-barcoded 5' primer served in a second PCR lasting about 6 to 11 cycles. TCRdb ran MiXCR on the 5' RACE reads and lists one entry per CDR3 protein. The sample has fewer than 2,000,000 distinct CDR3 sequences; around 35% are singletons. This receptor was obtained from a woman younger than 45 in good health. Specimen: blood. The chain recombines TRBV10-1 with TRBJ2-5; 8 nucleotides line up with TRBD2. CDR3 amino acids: CASSGGPGLVGTETQYF. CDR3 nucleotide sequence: TGCGCCAGCAGTGGGGGACCGGGACTAGTGGGAACGGAGACCCAGTACTTC.